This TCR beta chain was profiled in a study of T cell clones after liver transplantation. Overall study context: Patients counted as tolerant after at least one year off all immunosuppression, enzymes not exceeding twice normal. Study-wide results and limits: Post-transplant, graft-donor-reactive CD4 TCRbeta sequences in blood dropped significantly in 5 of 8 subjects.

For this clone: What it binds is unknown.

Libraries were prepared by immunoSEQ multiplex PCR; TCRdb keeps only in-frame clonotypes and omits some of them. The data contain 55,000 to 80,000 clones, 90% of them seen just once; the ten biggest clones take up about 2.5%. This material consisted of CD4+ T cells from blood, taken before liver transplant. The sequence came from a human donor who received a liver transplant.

The CDR3 here is CASSYSISGANVLTF. As DNA, the CDR3 is TGTGCCAGCAGTTACTCGATCTCTGGGGCCAACGTCCTGACTTTC. The chain recombines TRBV6-5 with TRBJ2-6; D call uncertain. V was shortened by 0 bases and J by 0 bases, with 3 bases between the two germline ends. Germline V gives CDR1 MNHEY, CDR2 SVGAGI. This CDR3 contains 15 residues.